The T cell receptor beta chain described here comes from a study of T-cell reconstitution after alpha-beta-depleted transplantation in children (dated by TCRdb to the mid-2010s). Regarding the study in general: The study quantitatively tracked T-cell immune reconstitution after TCRalphabeta/CD19-depleted allogeneic hematopoietic cell transplantation in children using TCR repertoire profiling.

As regards this clonotype: What this receptor recognizes is not known. Per-base quality was not reported, and no clone a single base away is much larger than it.

Library method: PCR. TCRdb shows the sequencer as Illumina HiSeq 2500. To normalize quantification of the TCRbeta repertoire, the TCR libraries were built with molecular barcoding that relied on unique molecular identifiers. The public sequencing data were trimmed at Q25 with fastp and processed into clonotypes with MiXCR by TCRdb, which kept only in-frame beta chains. Entries are consolidated by CDR3 protein sequence, retaining the most common genes and DNA. The sample table shows about 540,000 distinct CDR3 sequences, and 15% to 20% are seen once. The ten largest account for 3.3% of the sample. This TCR came from a human donor who donated a stem cell graft to a child with acute lymphoblastic leukemia. This specimen was PBMCs from the stem cell graft donor, taken from the stem cell graft.

The CDR3 reads CASTHGAEDQPQHF. DNA sequence: TGTGCCAGCACCCACGGGGCAGAAGATCAGCCCCAGCATTTT. In this chain, TRBV12-3 or TRBV12-4 is recombined with TRBJ1-5; the D region possibly corresponds to TRBD1 (5 bases align). The CDR3, cysteine through phenylalanine, is 14 amino acids long. CDR3 DNA only is kept here, 42 bases in frame from base 1. Cut back by 7 bases and 5 bases, the V and J ends lie 15 bases apart.